A single sample gave rise to the 5 T cell receptor beta chains below, sequenced in a study of cytomegalovirus exposure and HLA in healthy donors. The PCR ran on 60 Vbeta and 13 Jbeta primers. TCRdb's copy holds only in-frame clones and misses some; the assay was immunoSEQ multiplex PCR. The profile shows fewer than 200,000 clones, 70% to 80% of them singletons. The sample consisted of PBMCs. Receptors originate from a woman aged 30 to 39 in good health and CMV-seropositive.

A few counts support this clone. This chain uses TRBV15 with TRBJ1-1, with D uncertain. The germline V gene encodes CDR1 LNHNV and CDR2 YYDKDF (reference sequence). With 1 base removed from V and 0 bases from J, the gap between germline ends came to 3 bases. CDR3 size: 13 residues. In DNA, the CDR3 is TGTGCCACCAGCAGAGGCGTGAACACTGAAGCTTTCTTT. This codes for CATSRGVNTEAFF.

The chain recombines TRBV7-9 with TRBJ2-1; 8 bases are shared with TRBD2. Trimming took 2 bases from V and 5 from J; bases not matched to a gene: 5. CDR1 SEHNR and CDR2 FQNEAQ come from the germline V gene (reference sequence). CDR3 size: 15 residues. DNA for the CDR3: TGTGCCAGCAGCTTAACGGGAGGGACGAACAATGAGCAGTTCTTC. This gives the protein CASSLTGGTNNEQFF. The whole variable domain, remainder taken from reference TRBV7-9 and TRBJ2-1, is DTGVSQNPRHKITKRGQNVTFRCDPISEHNRLYWYRQTLGQGPEFLTYFQNEAQLEKSRLLSDRFSAERPKGSFSTLEIQRTEQGDSAMYLCASSLTGGTNNEQFFGPGTRLTVL.

This chain uses TRBV9 with TRBJ2-6, with 8 positions matching TRBD1. V gave up 4 bases and J gave up 2 bases; unmatched junction bases: 11. The CDR3 is 18 residues long. The germline V gene encodes CDR1 SGDLS and CDR2 YYNGEE. CDR3 sequence reads: CASSSSPQDRAGANVLTF. CDR3 sequence (DNA): TGTGCCAGCAGCTCTTCCCCCCAGGACAGGGCTGGGGCCAACGTCCTGACTTTC.

The chain couples TRBV6-5 to TRBJ2-7; possibly TRBD2 for D (5 bases). The ends were cut back, 0 bases at V and 3 bases at J, with 9 bases in the middle. The CDR3 sequence is 14 residues long. Germline V gene data show CDR1 as MNHEY and CDR2 as SVGAGI. In nucleotides, the CDR3 is TGTGCCAGCAGTTACTCGCGGGCGGACTACGAGCAGTACTTC. Protein: CASSYSRADYEQYF.

The rearrangement joins TRBV29-1 to TRBJ2-5, with D possibly TRBD1 on 6 matching bases. The germline V and J ends were trimmed by 6 bases and 5 bases, with 19 bases remaining between them. CDR3 length equals 14 residues. Germline assignment: CDR1 SQVTM and CDR2 ANQGSEA. The CDR3 DNA follows: TGCAGCGTCGCGCGGACAGCTACGGGGGAGACCCAGTACTTC. Protein: CSVARTATGETQYF.